This TCR beta chain was captured in a study of early T cells in non-severe SARS-CoV-2 infection. This clonotype was recorded many times. TCRdb used MiXCR to reprocess the 5' RACE reads, holding one entry per CDR3 protein. The sample includes around 58,000 distinct CDR3 sequences, 7.7% of them seen just once. Trimming shortened V by 4 bases and J by 0 bases, and 12 bases separated the two germline ends. The CDR3 contains 15 residues. Germline loops: CDR1 SEHNR, CDR2 FQNEAQ (reference sequence). This chain joins TRBV7-9 and TRBJ1-1; maybe TRBD1 (5 bases). The specimen comprised whole blood, sampled at baseline. The clonotype was recovered from an adult who was a healthcare worker with PCR-confirmed SARS-CoV-2 infection or an uninfected control (not recorded which). CDR3 sequence: CASSSEGLLNTEAFF. Here the CDR3 DNA reads TGTGCCAGCAGCTCTGAGGGACTGCTGAACACTGAAGCTTTCTTT.